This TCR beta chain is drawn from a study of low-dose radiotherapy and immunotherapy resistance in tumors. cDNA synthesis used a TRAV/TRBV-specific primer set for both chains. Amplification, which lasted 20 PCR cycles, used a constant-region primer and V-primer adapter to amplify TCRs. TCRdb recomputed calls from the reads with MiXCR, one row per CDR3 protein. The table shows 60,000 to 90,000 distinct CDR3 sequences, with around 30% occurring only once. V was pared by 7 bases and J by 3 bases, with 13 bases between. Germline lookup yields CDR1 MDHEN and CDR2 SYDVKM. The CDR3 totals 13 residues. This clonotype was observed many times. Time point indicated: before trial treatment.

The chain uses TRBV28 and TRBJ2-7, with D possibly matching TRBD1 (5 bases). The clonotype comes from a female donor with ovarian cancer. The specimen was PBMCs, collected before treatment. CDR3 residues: CASTQGLLYEQYF. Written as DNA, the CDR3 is TGTGCCAGCACTCAGGGTCTCCTCTACGAGCAGTACTTC.